The rows below give T cell receptor beta chains drawn from one sample of a study of T cell responses to AZD1222 COVID-19 vaccine. Sequencing used immunoSEQ multiplex PCR; TCRdb keeps in-frame clones, though not all of them. The table shows 110,000 to 150,000 clones, with approximately 92% occurring only once. Sample: peripheral blood, taken on day 0 of AZD1222 vaccination. These receptors originate from an adult in good health. CDR3s include the opening cysteine and the closing phenylalanine or tryptophan. The order of the fields is D gene, clone size, V gene, J gene, CDR3 length, CDR3 protein, CDR3 DNA. D genes are given only for firm matches. Some rows mark clone size as missing; the rest say once, few, many or name a class of expanded clone.

d_gene: TRBD1; abundance: -; v_gene: TRBV6-4; j_gene: TRBJ2-1; len: 15; CDR3aa: CASSPFQGANNEQFF; CDR3nt: TGTGCCAGCAGTCCCTTCCAGGGGGCAAACAATGAGCAGTTCTTC
d_gene: -; abundance: -; v_gene: TRBV18; j_gene: TRBJ2-7; len: 12; CDR3aa: CASSPPTAGLHF; CDR3nt: TGTGCCAGCTCACCACCTACGGCCGGGCTACACTTC
d_gene: TRBD1; abundance: few; v_gene: TRBV7-2; j_gene: TRBJ1-2; len: 16; CDR3aa: CASSLRRDSSSYGYTF; CDR3nt: TGTGCCAGCAGCTTACGCAGGGACAGCTCGAGTTATGGCTACACCTTC
d_gene: -; abundance: -; v_gene: TRBV30; j_gene: TRBJ1-2; len: 14; CDR3aa: CAWGEWRGEAGYTF; CDR3nt: TGTGCCTGGGGGGAATGGCGGGGGGAGGCTGGCTACACCTTC
d_gene: -; abundance: -; v_gene: TRBV19; j_gene: TRBJ2-1; len: 15; CDR3aa: CASSMDRFFSNEQFF; CDR3nt: TGTGCCAGTAGTATGGACAGATTCTTCTCCAATGAGCAGTTCTTC
d_gene: -; abundance: -; v_gene: TRBV11-2; j_gene: TRBJ1-6; len: 15; CDR3aa: CASSLDSLLNSPLHF; CDR3nt: TGTGCCAGCAGCTTAGACTCTTTACTAAATTCACCCCTCCACTTT
d_gene: TRBD1; abundance: -; v_gene: TRBV13; j_gene: TRBJ2-3; len: 15; CDR3aa: CASSARTGGSDTQYF; CDR3nt: TGTGCCAGCAGCGCCCGGACAGGGGGATCAGATACGCAGTATTTT
d_gene: -; abundance: -; v_gene: TRBV7-9; j_gene: TRBJ1-1; len: 17; CDR3aa: CASSLDRQVHMNTEAFF; CDR3nt: TGTGCCAGCAGCTTAGATAGGCAGGTTCACATGAACACTGAAGCTTTCTTT
d_gene: -; abundance: -; v_gene: TRBV5-1; j_gene: TRBJ1-1; len: 15; CDR3aa: CASSPGSKENTEAFF; CDR3nt: TGCGCCAGCAGCCCCGGTAGCAAAGAGAACACTGAAGCTTTCTTT
d_gene: TRBD2; abundance: -; v_gene: TRBV4-1; j_gene: TRBJ2-7; len: 17; CDR3aa: CASSQDNGRAEAYEQYF; CDR3nt: TGCGCCAGCAGCCAAGATAACGGGAGGGCAGAGGCCTACGAGCAGTACTTC
d_gene: -; abundance: -; v_gene: TRBV19; j_gene: TRBJ1-1; len: 13; CDR3aa: CASSMGVDTEAFF; CDR3nt: TGTGCCAGTAGTATGGGGGTCGACACTGAAGCTTTCTTT
d_gene: TRBD1; abundance: -; v_gene: TRBV18; j_gene: TRBJ2-2; len: 15; CDR3aa: CASSQKTGHTGELFF; CDR3nt: TGTGCCAGCTCACAAAAGACAGGGCACACCGGGGAGCTGTTTTTT
d_gene: TRBD2; abundance: -; v_gene: TRBV5-1; j_gene: TRBJ2-1; len: 19; CDR3aa: CASSLDTSGRTPAYNEQFF; CDR3nt: TGCGCCAGCAGCTTGGATACTAGCGGGAGGACACCCGCCTACAATGAGCAGTTCTTC
d_gene: -; abundance: -; v_gene: TRBV12-3/TRBV12-4; j_gene: TRBJ2-3; len: 11; CDR3aa: CASSHADTQYF; CDR3nt: TGTGCCAGCAGCCACGCGGATACGCAGTATTTT
d_gene: TRBD1; abundance: -; v_gene: TRBV27; j_gene: TRBJ1-2; len: 13; CDR3aa: CASSHGQDYGYTF; CDR3nt: TGTGCCAGCAGCCACGGACAGGACTATGGCTACACCTTC
d_gene: -; abundance: -; v_gene: TRBV27; j_gene: TRBJ1-2; len: 13; CDR3aa: CASRSGQIYGYTF; CDR3nt: TGTGCCAGCAGATCCGGGCAGATCTATGGCTACACCTTC
d_gene: -; abundance: -; v_gene: TRBV21-1; j_gene: TRBJ1-5; len: 18; CDR3aa: CASSIRSRGTVWNQPQHF; CDR3nt: TGTGCCAGCAGCATCAGAAGCAGGGGAACCGTGTGGAATCAGCCCCAGCATTTT
d_gene: -; abundance: -; v_gene: TRBV7-6; j_gene: TRBJ1-2; len: 13; CDR3aa: CASSPGLNYGYTF; CDR3nt: TGTGCCAGCAGCCCGGGTCTTAACTATGGCTACACCTTC
d_gene: -; abundance: -; v_gene: TRBV18; j_gene: TRBJ2-7; len: 12; CDR3aa: CASSPTGHEQYF; CDR3nt: TGTGCCAGCTCACCAACGGGGCACGAGCAGTACTTC
d_gene: TRBD2; abundance: -; v_gene: TRBV7-6; j_gene: TRBJ2-1; len: 17; CDR3aa: CASSLTLAGGPRNEQFF; CDR3nt: TGTGCCAGCAGCTTAACCTTAGCGGGAGGGCCGAGGAATGAGCAGTTCTTC
d_gene: TRBD1; abundance: -; v_gene: TRBV30; j_gene: TRBJ1-6; len: 15; CDR3aa: CAWSKMGQYNSPLHF; CDR3nt: TGTGCCTGGAGTAAAATGGGACAGTATAATTCACCCCTCCACTTT
d_gene: -; abundance: -; v_gene: TRBV6-4; j_gene: TRBJ1-6; len: 18; CDR3aa: CASSDSIPGPPRFSPLHF; CDR3nt: TGTGCCAGCAGTGACTCGATACCGGGGCCGCCAAGGTTCTCACCCCTCCACTTT
d_gene: -; abundance: -; v_gene: TRBV29-1; j_gene: TRBJ1-1; len: 13; CDR3aa: CSAGAGGNTEAFF; CDR3nt: TGCAGCGCCGGAGCGGGAGGGAACACTGAAGCTTTCTTT
d_gene: -; abundance: -; v_gene: TRBV28; j_gene: TRBJ1-2; len: 13; CDR3aa: CASSFTRAPGYTF; CDR3nt: TGTGCCAGCAGTTTTACCAGGGCGCCTGGCTACACCTTC
d_gene: -; abundance: -; v_gene: TRBV28; j_gene: TRBJ2-7; len: 14; CDR3aa: CASTKSTGLSEQYF; CDR3nt: TGTGCCAGCACCAAATCCACAGGGTTATCCGAGCAGTACTTC
d_gene: -; abundance: -; v_gene: TRBV2; j_gene: TRBJ1-4; len: 15; CDR3aa: CASNSGTATNEKLFF; CDR3nt: TGTGCCAGCAACTCCGGGACGGCAACTAATGAAAAACTGTTTTTT
d_gene: -; abundance: -; v_gene: TRBV13; j_gene: TRBJ2-1; len: 14; CDR3aa: CASSLVPGDNEQFF; CDR3nt: TGTGCCAGCAGCTTGGTCCCCGGGGACAATGAGCAGTTCTTC
d_gene: -; abundance: -; v_gene: TRBV27; j_gene: TRBJ1-2; len: 14; CDR3aa: CASSLRGEAYGYTF; CDR3nt: TGTGCCAGCAGTTTAAGGGGCGAGGCCTATGGCTACACCTTC
d_gene: TRBD2; abundance: -; v_gene: TRBV7-8; j_gene: TRBJ2-7; len: 17; CDR3aa: CASSLGFGVAGRYEQYF; CDR3nt: TGTGCCAGCAGCTTAGGATTTGGGGTAGCGGGACGGTACGAGCAGTACTTC
d_gene: -; abundance: -; v_gene: TRBV30; j_gene: TRBJ1-4; len: 13; CDR3aa: CAWSPTGLEKLFF; CDR3nt: TGTGCCTGGAGTCCCACAGGGTTGGAAAAACTGTTTTTT
d_gene: TRBD2; abundance: -; v_gene: TRBV7-2; j_gene: TRBJ2-1; len: 13; CDR3aa: CASSLGLVREQFF; CDR3nt: TGTGCCAGCAGCTTGGGACTAGTACGTGAGCAGTTCTTC
d_gene: -; abundance: -; v_gene: TRBV21-1; j_gene: TRBJ2-3; len: 16; CDR3aa: CASSGYTAISTDTQYF; CDR3nt: TGTGCCAGCAGCGGTTATACCGCGATTAGCACAGATACGCAGTATTTT
d_gene: -; abundance: -; v_gene: TRBV28; j_gene: TRBJ2-5; len: 16; CDR3aa: CASSSPEAGRQETQYF; CDR3nt: TGTGCCAGCAGTTCTCCAGAGGCGGGGAGGCAAGAGACCCAGTACTTC
d_gene: TRBD2; abundance: -; v_gene: TRBV11-3; j_gene: TRBJ2-1; len: 14; CDR3aa: CASSFSGAYNEQFF; CDR3nt: TGTGCCAGCAGCTTTAGCGGGGCCTACAATGAGCAGTTCTTC
d_gene: TRBD1; abundance: once; v_gene: TRBV5-4; j_gene: TRBJ1-3; len: 18; CDR3aa: CASSRNTGALASGNTIYF; CDR3nt: TGTGCCAGCAGCAGAAACACAGGGGCGCTGGCCTCTGGAAACACCATATATTTT
d_gene: -; abundance: -; v_gene: TRBV14; j_gene: TRBJ1-2; len: 18; CDR3aa: CASSQGRWRPTLNYGYTF; CDR3nt: TGTGCCAGCAGCCAGGGAAGGTGGCGCCCAACTTTAAACTATGGCTACACCTTC
d_gene: TRBD1; abundance: -; v_gene: TRBV7-2; j_gene: TRBJ1-4; len: 15; CDR3aa: CASSADRGTNEKLFF; CDR3nt: TGTGCCAGCAGCGCCGACAGGGGCACTAATGAAAAACTGTTTTTT
d_gene: TRBD1; abundance: -; v_gene: TRBV19; j_gene: TRBJ1-3; len: 14; CDR3aa: CASSMRQGIDTIYF; CDR3nt: TGTGCCAGTAGTATGCGACAGGGGATAGACACCATATATTTT
d_gene: -; abundance: -; v_gene: TRBV24-1; j_gene: TRBJ1-1; len: 15; CDR3aa: CATSDPRVMNTEAFF; CDR3nt: TGTGCCACCAGTGATCCCCGAGTGATGAACACTGAAGCTTTCTTT
d_gene: -; abundance: -; v_gene: TRBV14; j_gene: TRBJ2-7; len: 15; CDR3aa: CASSQGGSRAVEQYF; CDR3nt: TGTGCCAGCAGCCAAGGAGGCTCCCGAGCGGTCGAGCAGTACTTC
d_gene: -; abundance: -; v_gene: TRBV6-6; j_gene: TRBJ1-1; len: 15; CDR3aa: CASSLNTAGNTEAFF; CDR3nt: TGTGCCAGCAGCCTTAACACAGCAGGAAACACTGAAGCTTTCTTT
d_gene: TRBD1; abundance: few; v_gene: TRBV14; j_gene: TRBJ1-6; len: 15; CDR3aa: CASSIRQGMLTPLHF; CDR3nt: TGTGCCAGCAGCATACGACAGGGAATGTTGACACCCCTCCACTTT
d_gene: -; abundance: few; v_gene: TRBV20-1; j_gene: TRBJ2-5; len: 14; CDR3aa: CSASQAGTQETQYF; CDR3nt: TGCAGTGCTAGTCAAGCCGGGACCCAAGAGACCCAGTACTTC
d_gene: -; abundance: once; v_gene: TRBV19; j_gene: TRBJ1-5; len: 15; CDR3aa: CASSIATGNNQPQHF; CDR3nt: TGTGCCAGTAGTATAGCTACAGGGAACAATCAGCCCCAGCATTTT
d_gene: TRBD1; abundance: -; v_gene: TRBV30; j_gene: TRBJ1-6; len: 16; CDR3aa: CAWTTGQGASNSPLHF; CDR3nt: TGTGCCTGGACCACAGGACAGGGGGCGAGTAATTCACCCCTCCACTTT
d_gene: -; abundance: -; v_gene: TRBV28; j_gene: TRBJ2-7; len: 14; CDR3aa: CASREMGDPYEQYF; CDR3nt: TGTGCCAGCAGGGAAATGGGGGATCCCTACGAGCAGTACTTC
d_gene: -; abundance: -; v_gene: TRBV5-1; j_gene: TRBJ1-1; len: 15; CDR3aa: CASSLGSGTIPEAFF; CDR3nt: TGCGCCAGCAGCTTGGGATCCGGGACCATCCCTGAAGCTTTCTTT
d_gene: -; abundance: -; v_gene: TRBV3-1/TRBV3-2; j_gene: TRBJ1-1; len: 15; CDR3aa: CASSQLGGGLNEAFF; CDR3nt: TGTGCCAGCAGCCAGTTGGGGGGCGGGCTGAATGAAGCTTTCTTT
d_gene: -; abundance: -; v_gene: TRBV5-1; j_gene: TRBJ2-3; len: 16; CDR3aa: CASSLGGTESTDTQYF; CDR3nt: TGCGCCAGCAGCTTGGGAGGGACTGAAAGCACAGATACGCAGTATTTT
d_gene: -; abundance: -; v_gene: TRBV6-5; j_gene: TRBJ2-7; len: 12; CDR3aa: CASRTVSYEQYF; CDR3nt: TGTGCCAGCCGTACAGTATCATACGAGCAGTACTTC
d_gene: -; abundance: -; v_gene: TRBV10-2; j_gene: TRBJ2-1; len: 17; CDR3aa: CASSKSPPQWTYNEQFF; CDR3nt: TGCGCCAGCAGTAAAAGTCCCCCGCAGTGGACCTACAATGAGCAGTTCTTC
d_gene: TRBD1; abundance: -; v_gene: TRBV7-8; j_gene: TRBJ1-5; len: 19; CDR3aa: CASSSFAVRETGGNQPQHF; CDR3nt: TGTGCCAGCAGCTCGTTCGCCGTGAGGGAGACAGGGGGCAATCAGCCCCAGCATTTT
d_gene: -; abundance: -; v_gene: TRBV6-5; j_gene: TRBJ2-5; len: 13; CDR3aa: CASTGLAQETQYF; CDR3nt: TGTGCCAGCACCGGCCTAGCGCAAGAGACCCAGTACTTC
d_gene: -; abundance: -; v_gene: TRBV19; j_gene: TRBJ2-7; len: 13; CDR3aa: CASSLRDNYEQYF; CDR3nt: TGTGCCAGTAGCCTCCGGGACAACTACGAGCAGTACTTC
d_gene: TRBD1; abundance: -; v_gene: TRBV6-5; j_gene: TRBJ1-5; len: 15; CDR3aa: CASSPDRGGNQPQHF; CDR3nt: TGTGCCAGCAGTCCAGACAGGGGTGGCAATCAGCCCCAGCATTTT